The rows below give T cell receptor beta chains drawn from one sample of a study of control samples from healthy donors and cancer patients. TCRdb's table, derived via immunoSEQ multiplex PCR, lists solely in-frame clones and lacks some. The sample holds 250,000 to 300,000 clones; more than 65% are singletons and the top ten take about 14%. Sample: PBMCs. All receptors derive from an older woman with lung cancer. Both conserved end residues are part of each CDR3. The D gene is left open where the match is weak. Not every row has a clone size; where given, it reads once, few, many or a size class.

v_call	j_call	clone_size	d_call	cdr3_nt	cdr3_aa
TRBV10-3	TRBJ1-2	.	.	TGTGCCATCAGTGCGGGATTCTATGGCTACACCTTC	CAISAGFYGYTF
TRBV11-1	TRBJ2-1	.	.	TGTGCCAGCAGCAGAAAGGACAGATACAATGAGCAGTTCTTC	CASSRKDRYNEQFF
TRBV27	TRBJ2-2	.	.	TGTGCCAGCAGTGACAGGTTTACCGGGGAGCTGTTTTTT	CASSDRFTGELFF
TRBV2	TRBJ2-3	.	TRBD2	TGTGCCAGCCATTTCGGACTAGCGGGAGGGGCAGATACGCAGTATTTT	CASHFGLAGGADTQYF
TRBV4-1	TRBJ1-4	.	TRBD1	TGCGCCAGCACTACTCCGGGACAGGGAGGTGAAAAACTGTTTTTT	CASTTPGQGGEKLFF
TRBV27	TRBJ1-6	.	.	TGTGCCAGCACCTCAATGGATAATTCACCCCTCCACTTT	CASTSMDNSPLHF
TRBV10-1	TRBJ2-2	.	.	TGCGCCAGCAGTGAGTCCCGGATTAACACCGGGGAGCTGTTTTTT	CASSESRINTGELFF
TRBV5-8	TRBJ1-4	few	TRBD1	TGTGCCAGCAGCTCGGGGACAGGGAATAATGAAAAACTGTTTTTT	CASSSGTGNNEKLFF
TRBV2	TRBJ1-1	.	.	TGTGCCAGCAGTGCGGACAGCCGGGGGAACACTGAAGCTTTCTTT	CASSADSRGNTEAFF
TRBV5-1	TRBJ1-3	.	.	TGCGCCAGCAGCTTGGCCGGCTACTCTGGAAACACCATATATTTT	CASSLAGYSGNTIYF
TRBV20-1	TRBJ1-1	.	.	TGCAGTGCTAGGCTTTTTGAAGCTTTCTTT	CSARLFEAFF
TRBV24-1	TRBJ1-5	.	TRBD1	TGTGCCACCAGTGACAAATGGACAGGGGTTCCTCAGCCCCAGCATTTT	CATSDKWTGVPQPQHF
TRBV5-1	TRBJ2-7	.	.	TGCGCCAGCAGCACCGGACAGACGATCGAGCAGTACTTC	CASSTGQTIEQYF
TRBV13	TRBJ2-1	.	TRBD2	TGTGCCAGCAGCTTAAGACTAGCGGCCTTTGGGGATGAGCAGTTCTTC	CASSLRLAAFGDEQFF
TRBV25-1	TRBJ2-1	.	.	TGTGCCAGCAGTGAAGCTGGGTATACCTCCTACAATGAGCAGTTCTTC	CASSEAGYTSYNEQFF